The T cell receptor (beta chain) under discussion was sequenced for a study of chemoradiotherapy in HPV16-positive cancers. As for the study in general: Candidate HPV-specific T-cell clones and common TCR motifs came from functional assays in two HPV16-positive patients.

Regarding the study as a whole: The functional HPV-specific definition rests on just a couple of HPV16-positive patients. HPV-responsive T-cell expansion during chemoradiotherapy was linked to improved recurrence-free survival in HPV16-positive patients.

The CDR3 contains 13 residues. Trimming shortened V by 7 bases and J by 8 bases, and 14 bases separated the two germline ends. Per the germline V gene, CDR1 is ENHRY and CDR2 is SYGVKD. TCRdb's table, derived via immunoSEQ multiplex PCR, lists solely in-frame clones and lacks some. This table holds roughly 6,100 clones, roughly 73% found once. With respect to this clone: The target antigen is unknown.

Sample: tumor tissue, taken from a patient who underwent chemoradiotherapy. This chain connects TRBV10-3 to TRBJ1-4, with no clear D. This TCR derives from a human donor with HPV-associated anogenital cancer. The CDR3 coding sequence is TGTGCCATCAAGTCCGGGGAACCAGAAAAACTGTTTTTT. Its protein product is CAIKSGEPEKLFF.